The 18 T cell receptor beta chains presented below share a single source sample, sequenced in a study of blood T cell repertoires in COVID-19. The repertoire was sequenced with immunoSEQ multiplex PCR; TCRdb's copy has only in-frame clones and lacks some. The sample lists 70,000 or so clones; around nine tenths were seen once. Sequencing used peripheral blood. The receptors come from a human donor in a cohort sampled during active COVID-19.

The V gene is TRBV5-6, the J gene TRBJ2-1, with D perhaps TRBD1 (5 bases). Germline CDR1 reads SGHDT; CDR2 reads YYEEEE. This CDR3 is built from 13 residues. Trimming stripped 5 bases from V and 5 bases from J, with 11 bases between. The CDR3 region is CASSQDSNNEQFF. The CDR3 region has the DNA TGTGCCAGCAGTCAAGACAGCAACAATGAGCAGTTCTTC.

CDR3 sequence (DNA): TGTGCCATCAGTGTGCAGCGGGAGGGCCGGGGGAGCTCCTACAATGAGCAGTTCTTC. It is translated as CAISVQREGRGSSYNEQFF. The chain has TRBV10-3 and TRBJ2-1; 10 nucleotides match TRBD2. J gave up 0 bases and V 4 bases, and 12 bases lay outside the gene matches. Looked up from germline, CDR1 is ENHRY and CDR2 is SYGVKD. The CDR3 sequence is 19 residues long.

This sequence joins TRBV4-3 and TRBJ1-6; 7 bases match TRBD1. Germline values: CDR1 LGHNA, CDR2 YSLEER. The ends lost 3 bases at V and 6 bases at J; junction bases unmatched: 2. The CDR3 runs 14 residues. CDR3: CASSQGQSNSPLHF. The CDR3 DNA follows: TGCGCCAGCAGCCAGGGACAGTCTAATTCACCCCTCCACTTT.

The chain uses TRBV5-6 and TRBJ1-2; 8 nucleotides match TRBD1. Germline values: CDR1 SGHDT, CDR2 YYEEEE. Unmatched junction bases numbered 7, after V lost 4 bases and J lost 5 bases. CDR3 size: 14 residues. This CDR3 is CASSPPGQAYGYTF. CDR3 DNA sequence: TGTGCCAGCAGCCCACCGGGACAGGCATATGGCTACACCTTC.

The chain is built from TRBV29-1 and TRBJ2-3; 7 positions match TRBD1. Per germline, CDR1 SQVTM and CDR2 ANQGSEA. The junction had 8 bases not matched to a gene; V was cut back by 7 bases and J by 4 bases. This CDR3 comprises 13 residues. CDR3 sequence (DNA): TGCAGCGGGAGACAGGGTCGGGCAGATACGCAGTATTTT. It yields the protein CSGRQGRADTQYF.

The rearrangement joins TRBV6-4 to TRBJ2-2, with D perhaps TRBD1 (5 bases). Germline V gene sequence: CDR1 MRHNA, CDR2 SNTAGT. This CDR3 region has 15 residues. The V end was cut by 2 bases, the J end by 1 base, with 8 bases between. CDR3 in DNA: TGTGCCAGCAGTGACAGTCAGGGGAACACCGGGGAGCTGTTTTTT. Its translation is CASSDSQGNTGELFF.

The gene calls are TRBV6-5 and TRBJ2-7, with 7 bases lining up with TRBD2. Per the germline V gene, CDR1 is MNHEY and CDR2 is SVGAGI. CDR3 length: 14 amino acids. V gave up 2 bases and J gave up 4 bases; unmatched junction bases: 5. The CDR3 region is CASSYGGSKYEQYF. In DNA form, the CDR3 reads TGTGCCAGCAGTTACGGCGGGAGCAAGTACGAGCAGTACTTC.

CDR3 bases: TGTGCCAGCAGCTTCGGACAGGGAGGTGGACAGCCCCAGCATTTT. This encodes CASSFGQGGGQPQHF. The V and J genes are TRBV7-2 and TRBJ1-5; 8 bases are shared with TRBD1. V lost 3 bases to trimming and J lost 7 bases; unmatched junction nucleotides: 8. The germline CDR1 and CDR2 sequences are SGHTA and FQGNSA. The CDR3 extends over 15 amino acids.

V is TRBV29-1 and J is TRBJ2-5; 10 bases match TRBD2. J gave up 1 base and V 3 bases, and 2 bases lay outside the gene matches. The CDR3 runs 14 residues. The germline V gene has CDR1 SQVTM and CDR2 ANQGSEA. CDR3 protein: CSVDSGRLQETQYF. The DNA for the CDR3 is TGCAGCGTTGATAGCGGGAGGCTCCAAGAGACCCAGTACTTC.

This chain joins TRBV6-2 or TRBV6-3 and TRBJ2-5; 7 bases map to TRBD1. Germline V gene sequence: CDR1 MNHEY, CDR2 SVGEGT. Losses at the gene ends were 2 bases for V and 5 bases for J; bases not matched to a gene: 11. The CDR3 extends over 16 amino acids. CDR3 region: CASSYIRGQTSETQYF. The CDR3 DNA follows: TGTGCCAGCAGTTACATAAGGGGACAGACGTCGGAGACCCAGTACTTC.

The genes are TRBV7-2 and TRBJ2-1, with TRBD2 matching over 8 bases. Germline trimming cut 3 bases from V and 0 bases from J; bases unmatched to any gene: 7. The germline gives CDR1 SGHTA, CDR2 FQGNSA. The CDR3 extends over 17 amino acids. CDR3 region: CASSFVIREGSYNEQFF. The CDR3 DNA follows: TGTGCCAGCAGCTTTGTCATTCGGGAGGGCTCCTACAATGAGCAGTTCTTC.

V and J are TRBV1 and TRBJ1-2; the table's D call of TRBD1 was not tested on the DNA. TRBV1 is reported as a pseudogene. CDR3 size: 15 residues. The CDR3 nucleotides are TGCACCAGCAGCCCTCATGGACAGCGTGTAAAGGGCTACACCTTC. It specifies CTSSPHGQRVKGYTF.

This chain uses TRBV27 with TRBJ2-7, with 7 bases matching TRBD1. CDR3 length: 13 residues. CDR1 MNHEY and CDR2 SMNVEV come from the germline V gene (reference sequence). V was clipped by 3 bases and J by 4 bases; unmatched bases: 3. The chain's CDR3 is CASSLNRGYEQYF. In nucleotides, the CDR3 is TGTGCCAGCAGTTTGAACAGGGGTTACGAGCAGTACTTC.

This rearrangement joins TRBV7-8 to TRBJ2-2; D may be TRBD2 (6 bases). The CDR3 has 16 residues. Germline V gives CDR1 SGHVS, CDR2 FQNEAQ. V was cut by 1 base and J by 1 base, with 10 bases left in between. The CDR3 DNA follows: TGTGCCAGCAGCTTAGGGTGGCGGGGGAACACCGGGGAGCTGTTTTTT. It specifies CASSLGWRGNTGELFF.

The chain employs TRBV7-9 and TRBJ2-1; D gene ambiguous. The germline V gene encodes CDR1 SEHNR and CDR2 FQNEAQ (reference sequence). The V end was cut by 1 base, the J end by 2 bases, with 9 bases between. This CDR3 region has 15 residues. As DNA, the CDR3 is TGTGCCAGCAGCTTAGGCCGAGTAACCTACAATGAGCAGTTCTTC. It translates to CASSLGRVTYNEQFF.

The CDR3: CASSEQGSALAKNIQYF. In DNA form, the CDR3 reads TGTGCCAGCAGTGAACAGGGTTCCGCACTAGCCAAAAACATTCAGTACTTC. The V call is TRBV2, the J call TRBJ2-4; a possible D gene is TRBD1 (5 bases). From germline, CDR1 is SNHLY and CDR2 FYNNEI. The CDR3 has 17 amino acids. Trimming cost V 2 bases and J 0 bases, with 14 bases left between them.

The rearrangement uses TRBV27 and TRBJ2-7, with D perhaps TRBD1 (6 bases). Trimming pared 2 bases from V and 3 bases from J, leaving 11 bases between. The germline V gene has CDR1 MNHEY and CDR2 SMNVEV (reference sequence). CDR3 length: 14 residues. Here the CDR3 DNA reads TGTGCCAGCAGTTTAGGTCGAGGGGGCTACGAGCAGTACTTC. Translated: CASSLGRGGYEQYF.

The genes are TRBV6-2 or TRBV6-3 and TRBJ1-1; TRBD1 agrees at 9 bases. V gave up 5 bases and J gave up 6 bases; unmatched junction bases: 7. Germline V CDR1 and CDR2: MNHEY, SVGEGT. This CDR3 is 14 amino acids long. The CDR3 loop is CASSQTGGWPEAFF. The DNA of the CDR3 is TGTGCCAGCAGTCAAACAGGGGGCTGGCCTGAAGCTTTCTTT.